The clone carrying this T cell receptor beta chain is a singleton in its sample. CDR1 is MNHNS, CDR2 SASEGT, per germline. This CDR3 spans 15 amino acids. V shed 6 bases, J shed 3 bases, and the junction held 5 bases outside the gene matches. This entry belongs to a study of cytomegalovirus exposure and HLA in healthy donors. This PCR relied on a set of 60 Vbeta primers and 13 Jbeta primers. Using immunoSEQ multiplex PCR, the repertoire was profiled, and TCRdb retains in-frame clones only, with some absent. The sample lists under 150,000 clones; approximately 80% were seen once. The chain is built from TRBV6-1 and TRBJ2-1; 10 positions agree with TRBD2. The sample was PBMCs. The clonotype was recovered from a man aged 30-40 years in good health and CMV-seronegative. Written as DNA, the CDR3 is TGTGCCAGCAGACCCCGGACTAGCGGCTACAATGAGCAGTTCTTC. Encoded protein: CASRPRTSGYNEQFF.